These 10 T cell receptor beta chains originate from one sample sequenced in a study of blood T cell repertoires in COVID-19. Libraries were prepared by immunoSEQ multiplex PCR; TCRdb keeps only in-frame clonotypes and omits some of them. The sample lists about 84,000 clones; roughly 96% were seen once. Sequencing was carried out using peripheral blood. These receptors all stem from a human donor with active COVID-19. The donor label of this sample is uncertain.

CDR3 sequence (DNA): TGTGCCAGCAGCGTAGTGGCTAGCGGGAGCATTACAGATACGCAGTATTTT. It specifies CASSVVASGSITDTQYF. V and J are TRBV9 and TRBJ2-3; TRBD2 agrees at 10 bases. The CDR3 sequence is 17 residues long. Germline CDR1 is SGDLS and CDR2 is YYNGEE. After removal of 0 bases from V and 3 bases from J, the junction contained 7 bases not matched to a gene.

The CDR3 is CASSSPGTGRPEAFF. In DNA form, the CDR3 reads TGTGCCAGCAGTTCACCCGGGACAGGGAGGCCTGAAGCTTTCTTT. J is TRBJ1-1 and V is TRBV6-2 or TRBV6-3; TRBD1 aligns across 9 bases. This CDR3 comprises 15 residues. Germline V lookup: CDR1 MNHEY, CDR2 SVGEGT. Trimming at V came to 4 bases and at J to 6 bases, leaving 9 bases not matched to a gene.

The chain recombines TRBV12-3 or TRBV12-4 with TRBJ1-5; D remains ambiguous. Trimming left V 7 bases short and J 0 bases short, with 7 bases between. The CDR3 extends over 13 amino acids. CDR3: CASTENSNQPQHF. For the CDR3, the DNA is TGTGCCAGCACTGAGAATAGCAATCAGCCCCAGCATTTT.

The chain recombines TRBV28 with TRBJ1-1; D ambiguous. Germline V gives CDR1 MDHEN, CDR2 SYDVKM. The CDR3 length is 13 residues. V was pared by 10 bases and J by 6 bases, with 18 bases between. The CDR3 spells CAILPPFRAEAFF. The CDR3 nucleotides read TGTGCCATCCTACCTCCGTTTCGGGCTGAAGCTTTCTTT.

The V call is TRBV6-5, the J call TRBJ2-1, with TRBD2 identical over 7 bases. After removal of 2 bases from V and 7 bases from J, the junction contained 2 bases not matched to a gene. This CDR3 has 13 amino acids. CDR1 and CDR2 from the germline V gene are MNHEY and SVGAGI. For the CDR3, the DNA is TGTGCCAGCAGTTACGCACTAGCGAATGAGCAGTTCTTC. Its translation: CASSYALANEQFF.

The chain carries TRBV5-3 and TRBJ1-1, with TRBD1 as a possible D gene (6 bases). TRBV5-3 qualifies as an ORF whose function is uncertain. This CDR3 region has 15 residues. The V gene lost 4 bases and the J gene lost 3 bases, with 16 bases spanning the gap. The CDR3 loop is CARSPRMDSDTEAFF. The CDR3 DNA reads TGTGCCAGAAGCCCTCGTATGGACAGTGACACTGAAGCTTTCTTT.

This clone was detected once. J is TRBJ1-5 and V is TRBV6-6; 9 bases match TRBD1. With V trimmed by 5 bases and J by 1 base, 6 bases remained unmatched. CDR1 is MNHNY, CDR2 SVGAGI, per germline (reference sequence). The CDR3 extends over 16 amino acids. DNA for the CDR3: TGTGCCAGCAGTCGACGGGGGACAGGGAGCAATCAGCCCCAGCATTTT. This gives the protein CASSRRGTGSNQPQHF.

The chain is built from TRBV13 and TRBJ2-5, with TRBD2 identical over 9 bases. CDR1 is PRHDT and CDR2 is FYEKMQ in the germline V gene (reference sequence). The CDR3 spans 16 residues. The V segment lost 1 base and the J segment 4 bases; nucleotides outside the gene matches: 7. The CDR3 loop reads CASSLASSGTTETQYF. The CDR3 nucleotides read TGTGCCAGCAGCTTAGCCTCTAGCGGGACTACAGAGACCCAGTACTTC.

CDR3 region: CASSSVGTTYEQYF. CDR3 nucleotides: TGCGCCAGCAGTTCGGTAGGGACTACCTACGAGCAGTACTTC. J is TRBJ2-7 and V is TRBV10-1; the match to TRBD2 covers 7 bases. The germline V gene has CDR1 WNHNN and CDR2 SYGVQD (reference sequence). V was pared by 5 bases and J by 2 bases, with 6 bases of the junction left unmatched. This CDR3 comprises 14 residues.

The chain links TRBV19 to TRBJ2-1; no reliable D call. There are 13 residues in the CDR3. Germline loops: CDR1 LNHDA, CDR2 SQIVND (reference sequence). V dropped 0 bases and J dropped 10 bases, with 10 bases sitting between them. CDR3 residues: CASSIDRVSEQFF. As DNA, the CDR3 is TGTGCCAGTAGTATAGATCGTGTTAGCGAGCAGTTCTTC.